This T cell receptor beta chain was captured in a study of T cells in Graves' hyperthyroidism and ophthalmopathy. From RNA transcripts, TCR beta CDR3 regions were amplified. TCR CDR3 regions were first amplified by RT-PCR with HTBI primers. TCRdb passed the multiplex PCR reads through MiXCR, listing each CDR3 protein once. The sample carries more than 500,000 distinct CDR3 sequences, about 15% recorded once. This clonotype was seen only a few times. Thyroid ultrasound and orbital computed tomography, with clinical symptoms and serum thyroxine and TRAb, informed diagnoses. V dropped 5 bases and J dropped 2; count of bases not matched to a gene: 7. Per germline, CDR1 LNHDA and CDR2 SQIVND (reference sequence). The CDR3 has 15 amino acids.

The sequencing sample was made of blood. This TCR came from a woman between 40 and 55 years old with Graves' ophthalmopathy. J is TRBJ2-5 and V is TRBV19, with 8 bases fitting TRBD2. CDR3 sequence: CASSADSGIQETQYF. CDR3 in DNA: TGTGCCAGTAGTGCGGATAGCGGGATTCAAGAGACCCAGTACTTC.